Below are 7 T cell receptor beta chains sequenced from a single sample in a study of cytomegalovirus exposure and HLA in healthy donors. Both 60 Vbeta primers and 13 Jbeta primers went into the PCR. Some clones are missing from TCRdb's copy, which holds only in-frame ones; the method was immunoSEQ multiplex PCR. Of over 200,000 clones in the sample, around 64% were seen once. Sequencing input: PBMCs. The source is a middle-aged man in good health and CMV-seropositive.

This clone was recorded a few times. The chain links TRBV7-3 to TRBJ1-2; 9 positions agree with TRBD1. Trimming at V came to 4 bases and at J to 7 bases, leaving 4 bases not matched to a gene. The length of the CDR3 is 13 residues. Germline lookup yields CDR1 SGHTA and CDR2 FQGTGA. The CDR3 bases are TGTGCCAGCAGCTACACAGGGGGCTCTGGCTACACCTTC. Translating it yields CASSYTGGSGYTF.

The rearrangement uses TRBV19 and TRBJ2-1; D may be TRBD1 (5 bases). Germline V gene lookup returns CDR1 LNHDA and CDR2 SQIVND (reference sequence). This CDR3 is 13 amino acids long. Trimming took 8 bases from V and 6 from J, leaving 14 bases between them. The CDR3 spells CASSVGQTNEQFF. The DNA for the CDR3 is TGTGCCAGTTCGGTGGGGCAGACCAATGAGCAGTTCTTC.

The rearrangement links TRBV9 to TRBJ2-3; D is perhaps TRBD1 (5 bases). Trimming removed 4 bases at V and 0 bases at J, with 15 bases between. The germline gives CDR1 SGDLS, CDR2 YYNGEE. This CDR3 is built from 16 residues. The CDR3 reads CASSRTGGTSTDTQYF. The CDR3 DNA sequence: TGTGCCAGCAGCCGAACAGGTGGCACTAGCACAGATACGCAGTATTTT.

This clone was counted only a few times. CDR3 coding DNA: TGTGCCAGCAGCCCCCCTGGACAGGGGGACACCTACGAGCAGTACTTC. Translated: CASSPPGQGDTYEQYF. This chain uses TRBV5-6 with TRBJ2-7, with 10 bases matching TRBD1. Trimming at V came to 4 bases and at J to 2 bases, leaving 9 bases not matched to a gene. This CDR3 has 16 amino acids. CDR1 and CDR2 (germline): SGHDT, YYEEEE.

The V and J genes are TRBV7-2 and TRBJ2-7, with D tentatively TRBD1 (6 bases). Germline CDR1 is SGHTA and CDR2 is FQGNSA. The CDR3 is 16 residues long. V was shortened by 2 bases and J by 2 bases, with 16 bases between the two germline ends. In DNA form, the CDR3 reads TGTGCCAGCAGCTTACCAGGGGTTGTTGCCCCCTACGAGCAGTACTTC. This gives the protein CASSLPGVVAPYEQYF.

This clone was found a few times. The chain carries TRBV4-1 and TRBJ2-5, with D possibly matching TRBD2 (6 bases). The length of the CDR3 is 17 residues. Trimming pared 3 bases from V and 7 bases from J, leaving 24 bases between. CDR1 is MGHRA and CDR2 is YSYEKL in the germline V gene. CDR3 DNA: TGCGCCAGCAGCCATCTCCGGGCTACCCGGGAGCATACGACCCAGTACTTC. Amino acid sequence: CASSHLRATREHTTQYF.

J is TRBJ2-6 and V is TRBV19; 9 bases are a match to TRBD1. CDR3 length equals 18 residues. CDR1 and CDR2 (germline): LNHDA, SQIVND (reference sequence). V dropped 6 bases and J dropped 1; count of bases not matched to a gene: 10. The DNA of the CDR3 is TGTGCCAGTAGACTCACGACAGGGGGTTTTTCTGGGGCCAACGTCCTGACTTTC. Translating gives CASRLTTGGFSGANVLTF.